The T cell receptor (beta chain) described here comes from a study of vaccination effects on CD4 cells after COVID-19. Study-level information: Expansion of antigen-specific CD4+ T cells with viral peptide pools was carried out by the ViraFEST assay before sequencing. Post-vaccine sampling occurred a median 72 days after the second dose. Overall study results and limits: Healthy vaccine recipients' vaccine-induced clones were almost all SARS-CoV-2 mono-reactive.

The CDR3 runs 13 residues. Deletions cut 2 bases from V and 5 bases from J, with 9 bases between. Germline V gene lookup returns CDR1 KGHSH and CDR2 LQKENI. Profiling relied on immunoSEQ multiplex PCR, and the TCRdb table lists in-frame clones only, not all of them. Among tens of thousands of clones listed, approximately 73% were seen once. Once cultured for 10 days, the cells underwent separation to obtain CD4+ T cells. Each participant received a vaccine that was either BNT162b2 or mRNA-1273, given as two doses. None of the vaccinated had previously contracted SARS-CoV-2, and their nucleocapsid antibodies tested negative. Comment on this clone: Its antigen is currently unknown.

This sequence was found in a human donor who received a COVID-19 vaccine. The J gene is TRBJ2-5, the V gene TRBV18, with no clear D. Source: CD4+ T cells from PBMCs cultured without peptide, taken after COVID-19 vaccination. This CDR3 is CASSPGFMETQYF. DNA for the CDR3: TGTGCCAGCTCACCAGGGTTTATGGAGACCCAGTACTTC.